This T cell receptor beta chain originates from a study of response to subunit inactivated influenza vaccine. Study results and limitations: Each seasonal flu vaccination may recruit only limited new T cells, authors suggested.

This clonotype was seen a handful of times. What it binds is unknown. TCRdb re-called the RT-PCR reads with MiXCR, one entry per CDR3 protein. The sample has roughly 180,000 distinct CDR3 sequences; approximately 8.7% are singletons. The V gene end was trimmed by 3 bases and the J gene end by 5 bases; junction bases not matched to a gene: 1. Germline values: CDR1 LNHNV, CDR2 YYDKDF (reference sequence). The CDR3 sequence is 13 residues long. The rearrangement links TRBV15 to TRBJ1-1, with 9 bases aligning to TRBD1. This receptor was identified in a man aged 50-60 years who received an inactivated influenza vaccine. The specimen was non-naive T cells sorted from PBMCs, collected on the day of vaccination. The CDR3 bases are TGTGCCACCAGCAGGGACAGGGGAACTGAAGCTTTCTTT. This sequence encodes CATSRDRGTEAFF.